Following are 20 T cell receptor beta chains from one sample sequenced in a study of early T cells in non-severe SARS-CoV-2 infection. MiXCR, applied by TCRdb to the 5' RACE reads, yields one record per CDR3 protein. This table holds around 60,000 distinct CDR3 sequences, 12% found once. Sequencing was performed on whole blood. The receptors here all came from an adult who was a healthcare worker with PCR-confirmed SARS-CoV-2 infection or an uninfected control (not recorded which).

This clonotype came up many times. The chain is built from TRBV5-1 and TRBJ2-7; 8 bases match TRBD1. This CDR3 region has 14 residues. Trimming at V came to 2 bases and at J to 2 bases, leaving 3 bases not matched to a gene. The germline CDR1 and CDR2 sequences are SGHRS and YFSETQ. The CDR3 protein is CASSLQGDPYEQYF. The CDR3 DNA reads TGCGCCAGCAGCTTACAGGGGGACCCCTACGAGCAGTACTTC.

This clonotype was recorded at least ten times. The chain couples TRBV27 to TRBJ2-1; 8 positions agree with TRBD2. The V and J ends lost 6 bases and 10 bases, in that order; junction bases with no gene match: 5. The CDR3 loop spans 12 amino acids. Germline CDR1 and CDR2: MNHEY and SMNVEV (reference sequence). CDR3 DNA: TGTGCCAGCAGCTATAGCGGGAACGAGCAGTTCTTC. As protein: CASSYSGNEQFF.

V usage is TRBV29-1 and J usage is TRBJ2-1; 7 bases are shared with TRBD2. Germline V gives CDR1 SQVTM, CDR2 ANQGSEA. CDR3 length: 10 amino acids. V lost 7 bases, J lost 9 bases, and 3 bases stayed unmatched. This CDR3 reads CSAGTTEQFF. The DNA for the CDR3 is TGCAGCGCCGGGACTACTGAGCAGTTCTTC.

This clonotype occurred a few times. J is TRBJ2-5 and V is TRBV7-2; possibly TRBD2 for D (5 bases). The CDR3 covers 11 residues. Germline CDR1 and CDR2: SGHTA and FQGNSA. V gave up 6 bases and J gave up 12 bases, with 14 bases separating them. CDR3 in amino acids: CASRTSGPKYF. The DNA of the CDR3 is TGTGCCAGCAGGACGAGCGGCCCGAAGTACTTC. Supplemented by reference TRBV7-2 and TRBJ2-5, the full variable domain reads GAGVSQSPSNKVTEKGKDVELRCDPISGHTALYWYRQSLGQGLEFLIYFQGNSAPDKSGLPSDRFSAERTGGSVSTLTIQRTQQEDSAVYLCASRTSGPKYFGPGTRLLVL.

This clonotype was picked up many times. The chain has TRBV12-3 or TRBV12-4 and TRBJ1-4; TRBD1 might be the D (5 bases). The CDR3 length is 14 residues. Trimming removed 5 bases at V and 5 bases at J, with 12 bases between. The CDR3 bases are TGTGCCAGCAGTCCTACAAGGGGCAATGAAAAACTGTTTTTT. It translates to CASSPTRGNEKLFF.

This clonotype has a count of ten or more. This chain links TRBV6-5 with TRBJ1-6; D gene uncertain. The CDR3 contains 11 residues. Trimming removed 8 bases at V and 7 bases at J, with 6 bases between. CDR1 is MNHEY and CDR2 is SVGAGI in the germline V gene. CDR3 DNA sequence: TGTGCCAGCGGGCCGAATTCACCCCTCCACTTT. Translated, it gives CASGPNSPLHF.

This clonotype appeared many times. J is TRBJ2-1 and V is TRBV5-1; D is possibly TRBD2 (5 bases). The CDR3 spans 19 residues. The germline CDR1 and CDR2 sequences are SGHRS and YFSETQ. Deletions cut 1 base from V and 0 bases from J, with 20 bases between. This CDR3 is CASSLLSSSLLSSYNEQFF. The CDR3 DNA sequence: TGCGCCAGCAGCTTGTTGTCTAGCAGCCTACTTAGCTCCTACAATGAGCAGTTCTTC.

The chain has TRBV29-1 and TRBJ1-2; TRBD1 agrees at 7 bases. Germline V gene sequence: CDR1 SQVTM, CDR2 ANQGSEA. After removal of 5 bases from V and 0 bases from J, the junction contained 9 bases not matched to a gene. The CDR3 contains 15 residues. The CDR3 nucleotides read TGCAGCGTTCAGGGACAGCTACACACTAACTATGGCTACACCTTC. The encoded protein is CSVQGQLHTNYGYTF.

In this sample, this clonotype turned up many times. V is TRBV12-3 or TRBV12-4 and J is TRBJ1-1; D is perhaps TRBD1 (6 bases). The CDR3 spans 14 residues. The V end lost 2 bases, the J end lost 0 bases, and 7 bases lay between the germline ends. The CDR3 sequence is CASSLTGLNTEAFF. Here the CDR3 DNA reads TGTGCCAGCAGTTTAACAGGGTTGAACACTGAAGCTTTCTTT.

This sequence joins TRBV5-6 and TRBJ1-1; 11 bases fit TRBD1. Germline V gene sequence: CDR1 SGHDT, CDR2 YYEEEE. The CDR3 sequence is 15 residues long. Germline trimming cut 4 bases from V and 5 bases from J; bases unmatched to any gene: 7. CDR3 bases: TGTGCCAGCAGCAACTCCGGGACAGGGGGGACTGAAGCTTTCTTT. Amino acid sequence: CASSNSGTGGTEAFF.

This clonotype has at least ten counts. This chain joins TRBV27 and TRBJ1-1; D gene unclear. The CDR3 consists of 12 residues. Trimming shortened V by 7 bases and J by 3 bases, and 9 bases separated the two germline ends. CDR1 MNHEY and CDR2 SMNVEV come from the germline V gene (reference sequence). The CDR3 sequence: CASKEEHTEAFF. The CDR3 coding sequence is TGTGCCAGCAAGGAGGAGCACACTGAAGCTTTCTTT.

This clonotype was observed at least ten times. V usage is TRBV12-5 and J usage is TRBJ2-3; no firm D call. Germline V gives CDR1 LGHNT, CDR2 FRNRAP. V was pared by 2 bases and J by 2 bases, with 20 bases between. This CDR3 region has 18 residues. The CDR3 reads CASGLTLDGTIFTDTQYF. Here the CDR3 DNA reads TGTGCTAGTGGTTTGACCTTAGACGGAACAATTTTCACAGATACGCAGTATTTT.

The J gene is TRBJ2-7, the V gene TRBV4-3; 7 nucleotides agree with TRBD1. The CDR3 is 16 amino acids. V shed 0 bases, J shed 0 bases, and the junction held 5 bases outside the gene matches. The germline V gene has CDR1 LGHNA and CDR2 YSLEER. The CDR3 coding sequence is TGCGCCAGCAGCCAAGATCCTCAGGGGGACTCCTACGAGCAGTACTTC. Translation gives CASSQDPQGDSYEQYF.

In this sample, this clonotype turned up a few times. V gene TRBV6-5 combines with J gene TRBJ2-5; TRBD1 aligns across 8 bases. The J segment lost 5 bases and the V segment lost 0 bases, leaving 11 bases of the junction unmatched. The CDR3 length is 17 residues. CDR1 and CDR2 (germline): MNHEY, SVGAGI. DNA of the CDR3: TGTGCCAGCAGTTACTCCGGGGGTCAGGGGGCTGCCGAGACCCAGTACTTC. It is translated as CASSYSGGQGAAETQYF.

This clonotype showed up just a few times. The rearrangement uses TRBV14 and TRBJ2-7, with no clear D. The CDR3 runs 13 residues. Trimming took off 1 base at V and 6 bases at J, with 10 bases between the two ends. Germline CDR1 SGHDN, CDR2 FVKESK. CDR3 protein: CASSQVPGVEQYF. In DNA, the CDR3 is TGTGCCAGCAGCCAAGTCCCTGGGGTCGAGCAGTACTTC.

This clonotype has only a few counts. The V gene is TRBV29-1, the J gene TRBJ1-1; the D is unclear. The CDR3 is 13 amino acids. Trimming took off 7 bases at V and 4 bases at J, with 16 bases between the two ends. The V gene's germline CDR1 is SQVTM and CDR2 ANQGSEA. The CDR3 protein is CSASTGGSTEAFF. The CDR3 nucleotides read TGCAGCGCAAGTACTGGCGGATCCACTGAAGCTTTCTTT.

This clonotype came up many times. This chain links TRBV30 with TRBJ2-1; 9 bases align to TRBD1. The CDR3 contains 14 residues. With V trimmed by 5 bases and J by 2 bases, 4 bases remained unmatched. Germline V gene data show CDR1 as GTSNPN and CDR2 as SVGIG (reference sequence). CDR3 protein: CAWGTGMTYNEQFF. The CDR3 DNA reads TGTGCCTGGGGGACAGGGATGACCTACAATGAGCAGTTCTTC.

This clonotype was seen only a few times. V gene TRBV18 combines with J gene TRBJ2-3; no clear D. Germline lookup yields CDR1 KGHSH and CDR2 LQKENI. The CDR3 totals 15 residues. The V gene lost 1 base and the J gene lost 5 bases, with 13 bases spanning the gap. The CDR3 spells CASSPRASVIDTQYF. CDR3 coding DNA: TGTGCCAGCTCACCACGGGCAAGCGTTATAGATACGCAGTATTTT.

V and J are TRBV7-2 and TRBJ2-3, with D perhaps TRBD1 (5 bases). V lost 0 bases and J lost 3, with 13 bases in between. The CDR3 has 16 residues. From germline, CDR1 is SGHTA and CDR2 FQGNSA. The chain's CDR3 is CASSLARQGRTDTQYF. The DNA for the CDR3 is TGTGCCAGCAGCTTAGCGAGGCAGGGAAGGACAGATACGCAGTATTTT.

This clonotype is classed as medium-sized (0.01 to 0.1%). The genes are TRBV27 and TRBJ1-1; the D gene is possibly TRBD1 (6 bases). V was trimmed by 8 bases and J by 4 bases, leaving 8 bases between them. Germline-derived CDR1 and CDR2 are MNHEY and SMNVEV (reference sequence). This CDR3 has 11 residues. This CDR3 reads CASLGGTEAFF. In nucleotides, the CDR3 is TGTGCCAGCCTAGGGGGCACTGAAGCTTTCTTT.